This entry describes one T cell receptor beta chain. What it binds is not known. The record originates from a study of long-term antiretroviral therapy in people with HIV. The overall study: The earliest samples came about a decade before the 2015 immediate-ART recommendation. Overall study results and limits: Clones that expanded before ART (that is, prior to treatment) dominated the repertoire at all time points. Against controls, HIV repertoires showed narrower ranges of CDR3 length.

This was the immunoSEQ v3.0 assay at survey level. This table comes from immunoSEQ multiplex PCR, and its TCRdb copy is limited to in-frame clones, with some not included. This table holds 40,000 or so clones, roughly 90% found once. The CDR3 runs to 16 residues. Per the germline V gene, CDR1 is SGDLS and CDR2 is YYNGEE. V shed 4 bases and J 1 base; nucleotides not matched to a gene: 5. This rearrangement joins TRBV9 to TRBJ2-2; 9 nucleotides align to TRBD2. The source was unsorted PBMCs, collected just before starting antiretroviral therapy. The sequence was collected from a young woman with HIV. The CDR3 region is CASSLTSGMNTGELFF. The CDR3 DNA reads as TGTGCCAGCAGCTTGACTAGCGGAATGAACACCGGGGAGCTGTTTTTT.